These 23 T cell receptor beta chains share one sample of origin, sequenced in a study of shared clonotypes between healthy human individuals. Clones were read by immunoSEQ multiplex PCR, and TCRdb kept only the in-frame ones, dropping some. The data hold about 470,000 clones, with roughly 77% observed a single time. The sequenced sample consisted of PBMCs. The receptors originated from a woman between 40 and 55 years old in good health. Some clones in this sample may be carry-over from other donors' samples.

The chain joins TRBV5-1 to TRBJ1-1; maybe TRBD1 (6 bases). CDR3 length: 15 amino acids. Per germline, CDR1 SGHRS and CDR2 YFSETQ. V lost 5 bases and J 0 bases, leaving 14 bases between the germline ends. CDR3 sequence reads: CASRPYRDLNTEAFF. In nucleotides, the CDR3 is TGCGCCAGCAGACCATACAGGGACCTGAACACTGAAGCTTTCTTT.

The chain uses TRBV6-1 and TRBJ1-2; D is possibly TRBD1 (6 bases). Trimming left V 2 bases short and J 6 bases short, with 10 bases between. This CDR3 contains 13 residues. CDR1 and CDR2 from the germline V gene are MNHNS and SASEGT. CDR3 sequence: CASSELSGDGYTF. CDR3 bases: TGTGCCAGCAGTGAACTCTCAGGGGATGGCTACACCTTC.

As to this clone: The same CDR3 can be traced to other DNA sequences in this sample. The rearrangement joins TRBV5-1 to TRBJ2-2; D is unresolved. CDR3 length equals 13 residues. CDR1 SGHRS and CDR2 YFSETQ come from the germline V gene. The ends were cut back, 1 base at V and 4 bases at J, with 5 bases in the middle. The CDR3 nucleotides are TGCGCCAGCAGCTTGACCGGCACCGGGGAGCTGTTTTTT. Translation: CASSLTGTGELFF.

This chain joins TRBV19 and TRBJ2-1; TRBD2 matches 15 bases. The germline CDR1 and CDR2 sequences are LNHDA and SQIVND (reference sequence). There are 21 residues in the CDR3. J was trimmed by 7 bases and V by 4 bases; bases with no gene match: 20. The CDR3 here is CASSRTAQGAGLAGGPNEQFF. The CDR3 DNA sequence: TGTGCCAGTAGTAGAACAGCACAGGGGGCTGGACTAGCGGGAGGGCCGAATGAGCAGTTCTTC.

The chain is built from TRBV5-1 and TRBJ1-1; TRBD1 is a possible D gene (5 bases). Per the germline V gene, CDR1 is SGHRS and CDR2 is YFSETQ. The CDR3 is made up of 15 amino acids. V dropped 0 bases and J dropped 11 bases, with 20 bases sitting between them. CDR3 nucleotides: TGCGCCAGCAGCTTGGGAGTGGAAGTTGGGGGGAGTGCTTTCTTT. Amino acids: CASSLGVEVGGSAFF.

V gene TRBV29-1 combines with J gene TRBJ2-1; D is unresolved. The CDR3 is made up of 15 amino acids. Looked up from germline, CDR1 is SQVTM and CDR2 is ANQGSEA. Trimming took 3 bases from V and 0 from J, leaving 12 bases between them. The CDR3 DNA sequence: TGCAGCGTTGAGACCCCTCAAAGCTCCTACAATGAGCAGTTCTTC. Its translation is CSVETPQSSYNEQFF.

V usage is TRBV2 and J usage is TRBJ2-5; D is possibly TRBD2 (6 bases). Between the trimmed V and J ends, which lost 6 bases and 5 bases, there was a span of 19 bases. Germline values: CDR1 SNHLY, CDR2 FYNNEI. The CDR3 has 15 residues. Here the CDR3 DNA reads TGTGCCAGCAGCGGACCGTCGGGAGATCGGGAGACCCAGTACTTC. Its translation is CASSGPSGDRETQYF.

The chain carries TRBV6-5 and TRBJ2-3, with D unclear. There are 14 residues in the CDR3. Trimming shortened V by 4 bases and J by 2 bases, and 10 bases separated the two germline ends. Germline lookup yields CDR1 MNHEY and CDR2 SVGAGI. CDR3 sequence: CASSLRSSTDTQYF. The DNA of the CDR3 is TGTGCCAGCAGTTTGAGGAGTTCCACAGATACGCAGTATTTT.

The CDR3 loop is CASRSKQGSYSNQPQHF. DNA of the CDR3: TGTGCCAGCAGATCCAAACAGGGGTCTTATAGCAATCAGCCCCAGCATTTT. This sequence joins TRBV28 and TRBJ1-5, with 7 bases aligning to TRBD1. V shed 6 bases and J 0 bases; nucleotides not matched to a gene: 11. The CDR3 is 17 amino acids. Germline V gives CDR1 MDHEN, CDR2 SYDVKM.

This sequence joins TRBV7-9 and TRBJ2-6; D gene ambiguous. V shed 6 bases and J shed 4 bases, with 10 bases lying between them. CDR1 is SEHNR and CDR2 is FQNEAQ in the germline V gene (reference sequence). The CDR3 length is 14 residues. CDR3 nucleotide sequence: TGTGCCAGCAGTCGGACGGCCGGGGCCAACGTCCTGACTTTC. Its protein product is CASSRTAGANVLTF.

The V and J genes are TRBV7-8 and TRBJ2-1; maybe TRBD2 (5 bases). CDR1 is SGHVS, CDR2 FQNEAQ, per germline. V was trimmed by 5 bases and J by 9 bases, leaving 17 bases between them. The CDR3 loop spans 14 amino acids. CDR3 DNA sequence: TGTGCCAGCAGCCCACTGGCCCAAGCGGTTGAGCAGTTCTTC. This encodes CASSPLAQAVEQFF.

On this clone itself: With a much larger clone just one base away, this may be a read error. V is TRBV7-2 and J is TRBJ1-5, with TRBD1 matching 7 bases. Germline V gives CDR1 SGHTA, CDR2 FQGNSA. The CDR3 has 15 amino acids. The CDR3 nucleotides read TGTGCCAGCAGCTTAGTTTGGGGTGAGGGACAGCCCCAGCGTTTT. It translates to CASSLVWGEGQPQRF.

The gene calls are TRBV6-5 and TRBJ2-7; 9 positions match TRBD2. V was pared by 6 bases and J by 4 bases, with 7 bases of the junction left unmatched. CDR3 length: 14 residues. The germline CDR1 and CDR2 sequences are MNHEY and SVGAGI. The CDR3 loop is CASSIAGASYEQYF. The DNA of the CDR3 is TGTGCCAGCAGCATAGCGGGAGCCAGTTACGAGCAGTACTTC.

Remarks on this clone: Other DNA variants within this sample encode the same CDR3. This chain joins TRBV6-5 and TRBJ2-7; TRBD2 matches 15 bases. This CDR3 has 14 amino acids. Germline CDR1 reads MNHEY; CDR2 reads SVGAGI. With V trimmed by 2 bases and J by 7 bases, 0 bases remained unmatched. The CDR3 DNA reads as TGTGCCAGCAGTTACGGGACTAGCGGGAGGGAGCAGTACTTC. It is translated as CASSYGTSGREQYF.

The CDR3 DNA is TGTGCCTGGAGTAAGAACGTGGGGGCGAACACTGAAGCTTTCTTT. Its protein is CAWSKNVGANTEAFF. This chain connects TRBV30 to TRBJ1-1; D perhaps matches TRBD1 (6 bases). CDR1 and CDR2 (germline): GTSNPN, SVGIG (reference sequence). Trimming took 2 bases from V and 1 from J, leaving 14 bases between them. This CDR3 is built from 15 residues.

The V gene is TRBV29-1, the J gene TRBJ2-2, with TRBD2 as a possible D gene (6 bases). This CDR3 is built from 14 residues. Germline V gives CDR1 SQVTM, CDR2 ANQGSEA. Trimming left V 7 bases short and J 3 bases short, with 15 bases between. The CDR3 DNA reads TGCAGCGGTCGACTAGTGGCTTACACCGGGGAGCTGTTTTTT. Translation gives CSGRLVAYTGELFF.

The chain carries TRBV7-9 and TRBJ1-4, with 8 bases that match TRBD1. Germline CDR1 and CDR2: SEHNR and FQNEAQ (reference sequence). Trimming removed 6 bases from V and 4 bases from J; junction bases left unmatched: 7. The CDR3 covers 15 residues. The CDR3 nucleotides read TGTGCCAGCAGATTCGGACAGGGCGGTAATGAAAAACTGTTTTTT. This codes for CASRFGQGGNEKLFF.

The rearrangement joins TRBV6-5 to TRBJ2-7; D perhaps matches TRBD1 (6 bases). V dropped 5 bases and J dropped 3 bases, with 11 bases sitting between them. The CDR3 spans 13 residues. Germline lookup yields CDR1 MNHEY and CDR2 SVGAGI. The CDR3 spells CASSRTVLYEQYF. The CDR3, as DNA: TGTGCCAGCAGTCGGACAGTACTCTACGAGCAGTACTTC.

The V gene is TRBV9, the J gene TRBJ2-3, with D perhaps assigned TRBD1 or TRBD2 (5 bases each). Germline lookup yields CDR1 SGDLS and CDR2 YYNGEE. The CDR3 runs to 15 residues. Trimming took 0 bases from V and 0 from J, leaving 8 bases between them. The CDR3 nucleotides read TGTGCCAGCAGCGTAGGGGGCGGGAGCACAGATACGCAGTATTTT. Its protein is CASSVGGGSTDTQYF.

The rearrangement links TRBV28 to TRBJ1-4; D perhaps matches TRBD1 (6 bases). Germline CDR1 and CDR2: MDHEN and SYDVKM. The CDR3 runs 15 residues. The V and J ends lost 5 bases and 4 bases respectively, with 14 bases between them. In DNA form, the CDR3 reads TGTGCCAGCAGTCCCCCAGGGGTCTTTAATGAAAAACTGTTTTTT. This encodes CASSPPGVFNEKLFF.

The gene calls are TRBV18 and TRBJ1-3; TRBD1 aligns across 7 bases. The CDR3 is made up of 15 amino acids. V was clipped by 5 bases and J by 5 bases; unmatched bases: 9. Germline V CDR1 and CDR2: KGHSH, LQKENI. DNA of the CDR3: TGTGCCAGCTCAACAACGACAGGGACCAGAAACACCATATATTTT. Translated: CASSTTTGTRNTIYF.

The chain is built from TRBV28 and TRBJ1-5; unclear D gene. Trimming took off 5 bases at V and 9 bases at J, with 20 bases between the two ends. The CDR3 runs 15 residues. Germline CDR1 is MDHEN and CDR2 is SYDVKM. The CDR3 loop is CASSPSMGSGWPQHF. CDR3 bases: TGTGCCAGCAGTCCGTCGATGGGTAGCGGGTGGCCCCAGCATTTT. Full variable domain (rest looked up from reference TRBV28 and TRBJ1-5): DVKVTQSSRYLVKRTGEKVFLECVQDMDHENMFWYRQDPGLGLRLIYFSYDVKMKEKGDIPEGYSVSREKKERFSLILESASTNQTSMYLCASSPSMGSGWPQHFGDGTRLSIL.

The V call is TRBV7-7, the J call TRBJ2-1; 9 bases are a match to TRBD2. CDR1 and CDR2 (germline): SSHAT, FNYEAQ (reference sequence). The CDR3 extends over 15 amino acids. Losses at the gene ends were 2 bases for V and 9 bases for J; bases not matched to a gene: 8. CDR3: CASSLNSGSGGEQFF. CDR3 nucleotides: TGTGCCAGCAGCTTAAATAGCGGGAGTGGCGGTGAGCAGTTCTTC.